This T cell receptor beta chain originates from a study of blood T cell repertoires in COVID-19. V dropped 5 bases and J dropped 6; count of bases not matched to a gene: 6. Germline V gives CDR1 LNHDA, CDR2 SQIVND (reference sequence). The CDR3 sequence is 13 residues long. The method was immunoSEQ multiplex PCR; TCRdb's version includes in-frame clones alone and lacks a portion of them. The repertoire holds 150,000 to 200,000 clones, with around 84% as singletons. This chain links TRBV19 with TRBJ1-1, with 7 positions matching TRBD1. Material for sequencing was PBMCs or T cells enriched from blood (not recorded which). This clonotype was sampled from a man aged 40-49 years who had recovered from COVID-19. CDR3 sequence: CASSVTGTAEAFF. CDR3 bases: TGTGCCAGTAGTGTGACAGGGACCGCTGAAGCTTTCTTT.